This is a list of T cell receptor beta chains from one sample in a study of cytomegalovirus exposure and HLA in healthy donors. The data were produced by immunoSEQ multiplex PCR, yet TCRdb's version contains in-frame clones alone and is incomplete. Counted here are about 210,000 clones, around 80% occurring once; the ten biggest clones make up about 0.47%. Sequenced input: PBMCs. Receptors originate from a boy younger than 18 in good health and CMV-seronegative. Each CDR3 is given with its conserved first and last residue. D genes are given only for firm matches. A row's size may be missing; if present it is once, few, many or a size class.

j_gene | d_gene | v_gene | abundance | CDR3nt | CDR3aa
TRBJ2-3 | - | TRBV2 | - | TGTGCAATCCTCGTCCCTAGCACAGATACGCAGTATTTT | CAILVPSTDTQYF
TRBJ1-4 | TRBD1 | TRBV15 | - | TGTGCCACCAGCTCTCGAACAGGGGGCGGGAGGGAAAAACTGTTTTTT | CATSSRTGGGREKLFF
TRBJ2-7 | TRBD2 | TRBV4-2 | few | TGTGCCAGCAGCCAAGATTTTAGTAGCGGGAGCTCCTACGAGCAGTACTTC | CASSQDFSSGSSYEQYF
TRBJ1-2 | TRBD1 | TRBV20-1 | - | TGCAGTGCTAGACTCGGGACAGGGATCTTC | CSARLGTGIF
TRBJ1-1 | - | TRBV5-6 | - | TGTGCCAGCAGCTTTCCGGGGGGACACCCGAACACTGAAGCTTTCTTT | CASSFPGGHPNTEAFF
TRBJ1-5 | TRBD1 | TRBV11-2 | - | TGTGCCAGCAGCGTGGACAGGGGATCCGCTCAGCCCCAGCATTTT | CASSVDRGSAQPQHF
TRBJ2-5 | TRBD2 | TRBV18 | - | TGTGCCAGCTCCCCCTTAGCGGGGGATCAAGAGACCCAGTACTTC | CASSPLAGDQETQYF
TRBJ2-7 | TRBD1 | TRBV27 | - | TGTGCCAGCAGCCGGACAGGGTCGGCCGAGCAGTACTTC | CASSRTGSAEQYF
TRBJ2-1 | - | TRBV7-2 | - | TGTGCCAGCAGCTTAGTCCCGGGGCGGGGCAATGAGCAGTTCTTC | CASSLVPGRGNEQFF
TRBJ2-5 | - | TRBV11-3 | - | TGTGCCAGCAGCTCCCTGGCCTCGGAGACCCAGTACTTC | CASSSLASETQYF
TRBJ1-1 | - | TRBV19 | once | TGTGCCAGTAGTATTTCAACTTCAGGGCCTGAAGCTTTCTTT | CASSISTSGPEAFF
TRBJ1-1 | TRBD1 | TRBV11-1 | - | TGTGCCAGCAGCTCCAACACAGGGGGGACTGAAGCTTTCTTT | CASSSNTGGTEAFF
TRBJ1-1 | - | TRBV11-3 | - | TGTGCCAGCACCACCCTACAACGGACAGAGAACACTGAAGCTTTCTTT | CASTTLQRTENTEAFF
TRBJ2-1 | TRBD2 | TRBV7-3 | - | TGTGCCAGCAGCGCGCAACCTAGCGGGGGGGCGAATGAGCAGTTCTTC | CASSAQPSGGANEQFF
TRBJ2-7 | TRBD1 | TRBV11-2 | - | TGTGCCAGCAGCTTAGAGGACAGGGGGCAAGAGCAGTACTTC | CASSLEDRGQEQYF
TRBJ1-2 | TRBD1 | TRBV6-5 | - | TGTGCCAGCAGTTCCACAGGGGACTATGGCTACACCTTC | CASSSTGDYGYTF
TRBJ1-1 | TRBD1 | TRBV19 | - | TGTGCCAGTACTAAGGACAGGGAGAACACTGAAGCTTTCTTT | CASTKDRENTEAFF
TRBJ1-6 | - | TRBV21-1 | - | TGTGCCAGCAGCAAAGCCCGGGACAGATCCTCCTATAATTCACCCCTCCACTTT | CASSKARDRSSYNSPLHF
TRBJ1-4 | TRBD1 | TRBV5-6 | - | TGTGCCAGCAGCTTGACTTGGACAGGGAATGAAAAACTGTTTTTT | CASSLTWTGNEKLFF
TRBJ1-1 | - | TRBV6-5 | - | TGTGCCAGCAGTTACTCAGGGGCCCCGAACACTGAAGCTTTCTTT | CASSYSGAPNTEAFF
TRBJ2-5 | TRBD1 | TRBV5-1 | - | TGCGCCAGCAGCTTGGACAGGGGGCCAGAGGCCCAGTACTTC | CASSLDRGPEAQYF
TRBJ2-3 | - | TRBV5-1 | - | TGCGCCAGCAGCTTAGGGGGCGGGGTGAACACAGATACGCAGTATTTT | CASSLGGGVNTDTQYF
TRBJ1-5 | - | TRBV13 | - | TGTGCCAGCAGCTTAGGCCGAAGGGGCTCCGCGAATCAGCCCCAGCATTTT | CASSLGRRGSANQPQHF
TRBJ1-1 | - | TRBV4-2 | - | TGTGCCAGCAGCCGAGATAGGGCGGGCACTGAAGCTTTCTTT | CASSRDRAGTEAFF
TRBJ2-1 | TRBD1 | TRBV11-2 | - | TGTGCCAGCAGCCCAAAGCCGGGACAGGGGGCCAATGAGCAGTTCTTC | CASSPKPGQGANEQFF
TRBJ2-3 | - | TRBV29-1 | - | TGCAGCGTTGAAGGGGGGGTCCCAGATACGCAGTATTTT | CSVEGGVPDTQYF
TRBJ2-1 | - | TRBV7-2 | - | TGTGCCAGCAGCCCCGGGTCCAATGAGCAGTTCTTC | CASSPGSNEQFF
TRBJ1-5 | TRBD1 | TRBV7-9 | - | TGTGCCAGCAGCCGGAAACGACAGGGACCCAATCAGCCCCAGCATTTT | CASSRKRQGPNQPQHF
TRBJ2-7 | TRBD2 | TRBV4-2 | - | TGTGCCAGCAGCGCCCTAGCGGGAGGGCCGGACGAGCAGTACTTC | CASSALAGGPDEQYF
TRBJ2-3 | - | TRBV19 | - | TGTGCCAGTAGTGTTAGAGATTTCAGCGCAGATACGCAGTATTTT | CASSVRDFSADTQYF
TRBJ2-1 | TRBD2 | TRBV4-1 | - | TGCGCCAGCAGCCGCGGACTAGTATTGAATGAGCAGTTCTTC | CASSRGLVLNEQFF
TRBJ2-7 | TRBD2 | TRBV10-2 | - | TGCGCCAGCAGTCAACCCCTAGCGGGGGCGTTCGGGGACGAGCAGTACTTC | CASSQPLAGAFGDEQYF
TRBJ1-1 | TRBD1 | TRBV14 | few | TGTGCCAGCAGCCAAGTTTATAGGGGGCGAGCTTTCTTT | CASSQVYRGRAFF
TRBJ2-5 | TRBD2 | TRBV6-5 | - | TGTGCCAGCGGAAGTTGGGAGGGGACCCAGTACTTC | CASGSWEGTQYF
TRBJ1-3 | TRBD1 | TRBV27 | few | TGTGCCAGCAGTTTCCGGGACAGGCCTGCCAACACCATATATTTT | CASSFRDRPANTIYF
TRBJ1-2 | - | TRBV19 | - | TGTGCCAGTAGTATAGCCTTTAAGGAGGGCTACACCTTC | CASSIAFKEGYTF
TRBJ1-5 | TRBD1 | TRBV9 | once | TGTGCCAGCAGCGCAGACAGGGGAGGCAATCAGCCCCAGCATTTT | CASSADRGGNQPQHF
TRBJ2-3 | TRBD2 | TRBV5-1 | few | TGCGCCAGCAGCTTGGAACTAGCGGCCGGGGGTACCACGTATACGCAGTATTTT | CASSLELAAGGTTYTQYF
TRBJ2-5 | TRBD1 | TRBV18 | - | TGTGCCAGCTCACCATGGACAGGGGAGAACCAAGAGACCCAGTACTTC | CASSPWTGENQETQYF
TRBJ2-5 | TRBD2 | TRBV13 | - | TGTGCCAGCAGCTTCTCTAGCGGGGGGGCAGAGACCCAGTACTTC | CASSFSSGGAETQYF
TRBJ1-1 | - | TRBV19 | - | TGTGCCAGTAGTTCTTTCAGATCGAACACTGAAGCTTTCTTT | CASSSFRSNTEAFF
TRBJ1-5 | TRBD1 | TRBV30 | - | TGTGCCTGGAGCCATGACAGGGGTCATCAGCCCCAGCATTTT | CAWSHDRGHQPQHF
TRBJ2-3 | TRBD2 | TRBV9 | - | TGTGCCAGCAGCGTAGTTTGGGCGGGAGGGCCGGAGGATACGCAGTATTTT | CASSVVWAGGPEDTQYF
TRBJ2-3 | TRBD2 | TRBV10-2 | few | TGCGCCAGCAGTTTAGCGGGAGACGGTATCGATACGCAGTATTTT | CASSLAGDGIDTQYF
TRBJ1-3 | TRBD1 | TRBV6-6 | - | TGTGCCAGCCGGGACAGTAGAAACACCATATATTTT | CASRDSRNTIYF
TRBJ2-1 | TRBD2 | TRBV10-3 | - | TGTGCCATCACCCAGAGCGGGGGGGCTTACAATGAGCAGTTCTTC | CAITQSGGAYNEQFF
TRBJ2-1 | - | TRBV9 | - | TGTGCCAGCAGCGTTGACCAGCGGATAGGTGAGCAGTTCTTC | CASSVDQRIGEQFF
TRBJ2-1 | TRBD2 | TRBV10-2 | - | TGCGCCAGCAGAACCGGGACTAGCCGTGAGCAGTTCTTC | CASRTGTSREQFF
TRBJ1-1 | - | TRBV2 | - | TGTGCCACCTCTCGGGGCGGGGGTGAGGCTTTCTTT | CATSRGGGEAFF
TRBJ2-1 | - | TRBV7-9 | - | TGTGCCAGCAGGTTAATGGGGGGTGAGCAGTTCTTC | CASRLMGGEQFF
TRBJ1-1 | - | TRBV10-1 | - | TGCGCCAGCAGTAGAGGGAGGAACACTGAAGCTTTCTTT | CASSRGRNTEAFF
TRBJ2-3 | TRBD2 | TRBV7-9 | - | TGTGCCAGCAGCTCCTCAGTACTAGCGGTAACAGATACGCAGTATTTT | CASSSSVLAVTDTQYF
TRBJ2-1 | - | TRBV6-4 | - | TGTGCCAGCAGCGACTACATAGACAGGGAGCAGTTCTTC | CASSDYIDREQFF
TRBJ1-2 | TRBD1 | TRBV7-8 | - | TGTGCCAGCAGCCCCTATGTTGTAGACAGGGGGCGTGGTGGCTACACCTTC | CASSPYVVDRGRGGYTF
TRBJ2-7 | TRBD1 | TRBV27 | - | TGTGCCAGCAGTCGAAGGACAGGGGGGAGCGAGCAGTACTTC | CASSRRTGGSEQYF
TRBJ1-1 | - | TRBV7-3 | - | TGTGCCAGCAGCCGACTAGGGGGGGTCGGCATGAACACTGAAGCTTTCTTT | CASSRLGGVGMNTEAFF
TRBJ1-2 | TRBD1 | TRBV11-3 | - | TGTGCCAGCAGTCAGACAGGGGTCGGTGAAGGAGGCAACTATGGCTACACCTTC | CASSQTGVGEGGNYGYTF
TRBJ2-2 | TRBD2 | TRBV19 | - | TGTGCCAGTAGTGCCAGAGGGAGCGGGGTCACCGGGGAGCTGTTTTTT | CASSARGSGVTGELFF
TRBJ2-7 | - | TRBV5-6 | - | TGTGCCAGCAGCTTGTTGTTCTACGAGCAGTACTTC | CASSLLFYEQYF
TRBJ2-5 | - | TRBV7-9 | - | TGTGCCAGCAGCTCATGGTGGGGAGAAGGAGAGACCCAGTACTTC | CASSSWWGEGETQYF